Sequencing of this T cell receptor beta chain was carried out in a study of blood T cell repertoires in COVID-19. This clone showed up just a few times. Trimming took 4 bases from V and 4 from J, leaving 5 bases between them. This CDR3 is built from 11 residues. CDR1 DFQATT and CDR2 SNEGSKA come from the germline V gene (reference sequence). Method: immunoSEQ multiplex PCR; TCRdb's copy keeps in-frame clones and lacks some. The table lists a few hundred thousand clones, over 75% of them singletons. This clonotype originated in a woman aged 30 to 39 who had recovered from COVID-19. V and J are TRBV20-1 and TRBJ1-3; D is unclear. What was sequenced was PBMCs or T cells enriched from blood (not recorded which). The CDR3 DNA follows: TGCAGTGCTATCAGGGGAAACACCATATATTTT. This codes for CSAIRGNTIYF.